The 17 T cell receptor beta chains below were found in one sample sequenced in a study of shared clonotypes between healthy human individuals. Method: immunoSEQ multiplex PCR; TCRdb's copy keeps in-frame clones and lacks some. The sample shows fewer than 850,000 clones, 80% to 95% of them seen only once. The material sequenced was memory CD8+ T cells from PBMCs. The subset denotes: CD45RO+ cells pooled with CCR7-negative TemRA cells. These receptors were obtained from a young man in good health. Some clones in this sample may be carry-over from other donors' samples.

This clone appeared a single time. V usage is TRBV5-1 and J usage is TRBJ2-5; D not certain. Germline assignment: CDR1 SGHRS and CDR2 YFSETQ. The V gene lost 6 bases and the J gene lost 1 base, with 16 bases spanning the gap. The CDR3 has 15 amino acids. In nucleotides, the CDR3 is TGCGCCAGCAACCCGTGGGCGGACCCCCAAGAGACCCAGTACTTC. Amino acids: CASNPWADPQETQYF.

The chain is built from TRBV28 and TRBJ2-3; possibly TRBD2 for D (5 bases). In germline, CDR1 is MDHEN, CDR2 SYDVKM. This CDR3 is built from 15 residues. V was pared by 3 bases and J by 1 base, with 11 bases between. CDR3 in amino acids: CASSFSASRTDTQYF. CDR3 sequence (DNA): TGTGCCAGCAGTTTTAGCGCTTCCCGCACAGATACGCAGTATTTT.

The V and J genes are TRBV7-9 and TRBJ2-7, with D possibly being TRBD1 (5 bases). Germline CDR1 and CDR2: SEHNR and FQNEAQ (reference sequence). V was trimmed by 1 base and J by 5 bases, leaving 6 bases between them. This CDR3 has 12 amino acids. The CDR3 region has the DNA TGTGCCAGCAGCTTAGGGGGCCACGAGCAGTACTTC. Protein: CASSLGGHEQYF.

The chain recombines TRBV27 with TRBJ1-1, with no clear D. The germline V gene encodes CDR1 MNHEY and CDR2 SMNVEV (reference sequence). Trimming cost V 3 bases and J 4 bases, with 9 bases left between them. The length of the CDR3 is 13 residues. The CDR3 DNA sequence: TGTGCCAGCAGTTTCTCCCGAAGCACTGAAGCTTTCTTT. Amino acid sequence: CASSFSRSTEAFF.

CDR3 nucleotides: TGCGCCAGCAGCTTGCCCGGGACACACCTACGCTCTGGGGCCAACGTCCTGACTTTC. Its translation is CASSLPGTHLRSGANVLTF. The chain couples TRBV5-1 to TRBJ2-6, with D possibly being TRBD1 (6 bases). Germline values: CDR1 SGHRS, CDR2 YFSETQ. This CDR3 is 19 amino acids long. The V end lost 1 base, the J end lost 0 bases, and 17 bases lay between the germline ends.

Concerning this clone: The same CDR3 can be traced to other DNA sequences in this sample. CDR3 nucleotide sequence: TGCAGCGTCCTCGGACGGAACCCATCCACAGATACGCAGTATTTT. Translation: CSVLGRNPSTDTQYF. The V gene is TRBV29-1, the J gene TRBJ2-3; no reliable D call. Germline CDR1 is SQVTM and CDR2 is ANQGSEA. The V gene lost 6 bases and the J gene lost 2 bases, with 18 bases spanning the gap. This CDR3 is 15 amino acids long.

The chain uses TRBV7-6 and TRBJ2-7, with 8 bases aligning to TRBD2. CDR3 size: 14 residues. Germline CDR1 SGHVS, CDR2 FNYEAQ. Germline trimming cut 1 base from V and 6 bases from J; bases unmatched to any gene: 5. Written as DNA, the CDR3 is TGTGCCAGCAGCTTAGGAGCGGGAGCACTCGAGCAGTACTTC. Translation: CASSLGAGALEQYF.

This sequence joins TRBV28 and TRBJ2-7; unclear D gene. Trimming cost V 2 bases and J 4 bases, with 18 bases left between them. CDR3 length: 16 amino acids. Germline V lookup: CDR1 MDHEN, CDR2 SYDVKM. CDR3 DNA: TGTGCCAGCAGTTTAGGTTTGGGCAGGTCCCAGTACGAGCAGTACTTC. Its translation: CASSLGLGRSQYEQYF.

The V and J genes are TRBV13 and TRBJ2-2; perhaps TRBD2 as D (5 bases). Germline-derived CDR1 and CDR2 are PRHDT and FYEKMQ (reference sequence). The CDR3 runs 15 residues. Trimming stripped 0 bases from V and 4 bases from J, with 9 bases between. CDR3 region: CASSLGGSGTGELFF. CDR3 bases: TGTGCCAGCAGCTTAGGAGGGAGTGGCACCGGGGAGCTGTTTTTT.

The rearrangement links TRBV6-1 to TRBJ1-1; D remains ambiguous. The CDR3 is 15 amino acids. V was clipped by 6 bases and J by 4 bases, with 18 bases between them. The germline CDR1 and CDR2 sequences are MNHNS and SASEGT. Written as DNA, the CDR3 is TGTGCCAGCAGCCCGTGGAGGGAACCGGCCACTGAAGCTTTCTTT. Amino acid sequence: CASSPWREPATEAFF.

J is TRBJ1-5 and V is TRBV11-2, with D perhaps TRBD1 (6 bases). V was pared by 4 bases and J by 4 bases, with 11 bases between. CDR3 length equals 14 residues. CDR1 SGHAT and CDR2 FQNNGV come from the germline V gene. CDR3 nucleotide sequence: TGTGCCAGCAGCTCTCAGGGGTGGAATCAGCCCCAGCATTTT. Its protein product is CASSSQGWNQPQHF.

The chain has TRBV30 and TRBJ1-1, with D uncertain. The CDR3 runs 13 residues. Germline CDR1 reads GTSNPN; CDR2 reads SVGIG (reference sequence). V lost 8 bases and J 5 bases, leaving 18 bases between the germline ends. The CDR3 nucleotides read TGTGCCCTCCGTAGAGGGCAACGGACTGAAGCTTTCTTT. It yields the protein CALRRGQRTEAFF.

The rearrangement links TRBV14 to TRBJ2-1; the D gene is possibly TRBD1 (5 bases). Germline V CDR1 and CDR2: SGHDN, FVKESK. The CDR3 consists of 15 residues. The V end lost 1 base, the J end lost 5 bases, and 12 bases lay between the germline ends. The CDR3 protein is CASSQVQGVHNEQFF. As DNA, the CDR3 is TGTGCCAGCAGCCAAGTTCAAGGGGTGCACAATGAGCAGTTCTTC.

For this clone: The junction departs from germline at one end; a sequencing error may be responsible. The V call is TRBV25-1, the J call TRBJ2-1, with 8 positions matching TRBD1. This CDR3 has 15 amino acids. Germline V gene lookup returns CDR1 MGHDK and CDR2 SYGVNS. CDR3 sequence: CASSELTGGYSEQFF. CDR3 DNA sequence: TGTGCCAGCAGTGAACTTACAGGGGGTTACAGTGAGCAGTTCTTC. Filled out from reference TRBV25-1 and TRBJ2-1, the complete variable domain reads EADIYQTPRYLVIGTGKKITLECSQTMGHDKMYWYQQDPGMELHLIHYSYGVNSTEKGDLSSESTVSRIRTEHFPLTLESARPSHTSQYLCASSELTGGYSEQFFGPGTRLTVL.

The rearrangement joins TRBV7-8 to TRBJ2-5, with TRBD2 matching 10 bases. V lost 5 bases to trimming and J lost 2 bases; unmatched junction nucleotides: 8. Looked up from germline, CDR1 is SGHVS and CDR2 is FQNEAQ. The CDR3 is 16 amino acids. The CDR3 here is CASSTWTSGPQETQYF. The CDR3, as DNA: TGTGCCAGCAGCACCTGGACTAGCGGCCCGCAAGAGACCCAGTACTTC.

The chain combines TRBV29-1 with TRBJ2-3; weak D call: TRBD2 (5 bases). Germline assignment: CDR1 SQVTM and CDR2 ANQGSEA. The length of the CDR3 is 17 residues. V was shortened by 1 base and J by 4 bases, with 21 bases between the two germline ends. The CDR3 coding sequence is TGCAGCGTTGAAGGGCACGTTCTTGGGAGACGAGCAGATACGCAGTATTTT. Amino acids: CSVEGHVLGRRADTQYF.

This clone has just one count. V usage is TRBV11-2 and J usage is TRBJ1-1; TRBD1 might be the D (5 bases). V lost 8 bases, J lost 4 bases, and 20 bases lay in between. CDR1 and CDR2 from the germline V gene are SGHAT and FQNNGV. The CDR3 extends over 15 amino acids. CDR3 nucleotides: TGTGCCAGCTGCCTTGATTGGATGGGGGGCACTGAAGCTTTCTTT. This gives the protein CASCLDWMGGTEAFF.